The TCR beta chain described here comes from a study of blood T cells in healthy people across ages. With a J-beta primer mix and a sample-barcoded 5' primer, a second PCR ran 7 to 11 cycles. TCRdb re-analysed the 5' RACE reads in MiXCR, keeping a single row per CDR3 protein. Of 700,000 to 850,000 distinct CDR3 sequences listed, roughly 50% are singletons. V was clipped by 5 bases and J by 9 bases, with 20 bases between them. The V gene's germline CDR1 is DFQATT and CDR2 SNEGSKA (reference sequence). The CDR3 length is 15 residues. About this clonotype itself: The antigen is unknown.

Study-level points and caveats: The study found TCR beta diversity correlated strongly with naive T cell percentage. For the donors, CMV status was unknown and possibly confounded expanded clonotype changes. More naive CD4+ cells and higher diversity marked long-lived donors relative to aged donors.

Total RNA extracted from each sample amounted to at least 5 micrograms. Sequencing used blood. This TCR came from a man older than 75 in good health. The V call is TRBV20-1, the J call TRBJ1-6, with D perhaps TRBD1 (6 bases). The DNA for the CDR3 is TGCAGTGCTGCCTCCCCGGGGGGGCCGGGTTCACCCCTCCACTTT. Translated: CSAASPGGPGSPLHF.